This entry concerns a single T cell receptor (beta chain). Per the authors' pipeline: Nucleated cell number was recorded as an estimate derived from reference gene primer amplification. TCRdb's copy holds only in-frame clones and misses some; the assay was immunoSEQ multiplex PCR. Clone size and the V and J calls come from that table; the DNA yielded D and trimming. The table records more than 200,000 clones, around 81% of them present only once. V was pared by 4 bases and J by 5 bases, with 11 bases of the junction left unmatched. This CDR3 has 17 residues. CDR1 and CDR2 from the germline V gene are SGHRS and YFSETQ. These data originate in a study of blood T cell repertoires in COVID-19. Study summary: T cells, B-cell-depleted T cells, or PBMCs provided the cDNA or gDNA that served as material.

The sequencing input was peripheral blood. The chain uses TRBV5-1 and TRBJ2-2; TRBD1 matches 10 bases. This receptor was identified in a man aged 50-59 years with active or convalescent COVID-19. CDR3 in amino acids: CASSPAGGTGVTGELFF. The CDR3 coding sequence is TGCGCCAGCAGCCCGGCCGGCGGGACAGGGGTTACCGGGGAGCTGTTTTTT. The whole variable domain, filled in from reference TRBV5-1 and TRBJ2-2, reads KAGVTQTPRYLIKTRGQQVTLSCSPISGHRSVSWYQQTPGQGLQFLFEYFSETQRNKGNFPGRFSGRQFSNSRSEMNVSTLELGDSALYLCASSPAGGTGVTGELFFGEGSRLTVL.